The 23 T cell receptor beta chains given below trace back to one sample, sequenced in a study of T-cell reconstitution after alpha-beta-depleted transplantation in children. Researchers prepared the TCRbeta library using unique molecular identifiers, the study reports. MiXCR was run by TCRdb on the PCR reads, yielding one entry per CDR3 protein. The sample lists around 200,000 distinct CDR3 sequences; 8.4% were seen once. The source material was PBMCs, mostly from graft donor cells, sampled 360 days after TCRalphabeta/CD19-depleted stem cell transplant. Receptors originate from a male patient between 2 and 9 years old who had a stem cell transplant for acute myeloid leukemia, so the T cells may come from the graft donor.

The sample holds a few counts of this clonotype. This chain joins TRBV6-6 and TRBJ2-7; the D is unclear. V was shortened by 5 bases and J by 3 bases, with 5 bases between the two germline ends. Per the germline V gene, CDR1 is MNHNY and CDR2 is SVGAGI (reference sequence). The CDR3 is 11 residues long. The CDR3 DNA is TGTGCCAGCAGTAGGGACTACGAGCAGTACTTC. Protein sequence: CASSRDYEQYF.

This clonotype was detected only a few times. The chain is built from TRBV6-5 and TRBJ2-5; 9 positions match TRBD2. Germline loops: CDR1 MNHEY, CDR2 SVGAGI. The V segment lost 2 bases and the J segment 6 bases; nucleotides outside the gene matches: 10. The CDR3 consists of 16 residues. This CDR3 is CASSYGSGSTRKTQYF. CDR3 coding DNA: TGTGCCAGCAGTTACGGTAGCGGGAGTACCAGGAAGACCCAGTACTTC.

Many counts were recorded for this clonotype. Here the CDR3 reads CASSGTGYNQPQHF. CDR3 sequence (DNA): TGTGCCAGTAGTGGGACAGGGTACAATCAGCCCCAGCATTTT. This chain joins TRBV19 and TRBJ1-5; 9 positions match TRBD1. This CDR3 contains 14 residues. Germline CDR1 LNHDA, CDR2 SQIVND (reference sequence). V dropped 5 bases and J dropped 3; count of bases not matched to a gene: 2. Full variable domain (remainder filled in from reference TRBV19 and TRBJ1-5): DGGITQSPKYLFRKEGQNVTLSCEQNLNHDAMYWYRQDPGQGLRLIYYSQIVNDFQKGDIAEGYSVSREKKESFPLTVTSAQKNPTAFYLCASSGTGYNQPQHFGDGTRLSIL.

CDR3 DNA: TGTGCCAGCAGGCCGGGACTAGCGGACTACGAGCAGTACTTC. Translation: CASRPGLADYEQYF. V is TRBV12-3 or TRBV12-4 and J is TRBJ2-7; TRBD2 aligns across 11 bases. Trimming cost V 6 bases and J 3 bases; bases outside gene matches: 4. The CDR3 spans 14 residues.

This clonotype was picked up many times. The rearrangement uses TRBV10-3 and TRBJ2-2, with 7 bases aligning to TRBD1. After removal of 4 bases from V and 7 bases from J, the junction contained 12 bases not matched to a gene. This CDR3 comprises 16 residues. Germline V CDR1 and CDR2: ENHRY, SYGVKD. The CDR3 loop is CAISVGVGTVSGELFF. In DNA, the CDR3 is TGTGCCATCAGTGTGGGAGTGGGGACAGTCAGCGGGGAGCTGTTTTTT.

This clonotype was detected ten times or more. The chain recombines TRBV25-1 with TRBJ2-5; the match to TRBD2 covers 7 bases. The CDR3 is made up of 15 amino acids. Germline V gene sequence: CDR1 MGHDK, CDR2 SYGVNS. V lost 1 base to trimming and J lost 7 bases; unmatched junction nucleotides: 9. The CDR3 loop reads CASSEFVGDYGTQYF. The CDR3 nucleotides are TGTGCCAGCAGTGAATTCGTGGGGGACTATGGGACCCAGTACTTC.

The gene calls are TRBV12-3 or TRBV12-4 and TRBJ2-1; TRBD2 might be the D (5 bases). CDR3 length: 15 amino acids. The V end was cut by 5 bases, the J end by 6 bases, with 17 bases between. In DNA form, the CDR3 reads TGTGCCAGCAGTCTTCTAAGCGGAGTCATCAATGAGCAGTTCTTC. Residues: CASSLLSGVINEQFF.

As regards this clonotype: The conserved closing phenylalanine or tryptophan is absent in this CDR3, likely reflecting a read error. The DNA is left out, because the CDR3 cannot be placed on it with certainty; the CDR3 is given as TCRdb lists it. This chain joins TRBV5-8 and TRBJ2-5; the DNA was not compared with TRBD1, the D call given in the table. The CDR3 length is 16 residues, termini included. Germline-derived CDR1 and CDR2 are SGHTS and YDEGEE. The CDR3 is CASSLVASRGLSSLPV.

A few counts support this clonotype. This chain uses TRBV4-1 with TRBJ2-7, with 7 bases aligning to TRBD2. V trimming: 2 bases; J trimming: 6 bases; junction bases outside the gene matches: 10. Per germline, CDR1 MGHRA and CDR2 YSYEKL. The CDR3 has 15 amino acids. CDR3 DNA sequence: TGCGCCAGCAGCCAAACGGATCGCTCGGGGGGCGAGCAGTACTTC. It translates to CASSQTDRSGGEQYF.

This clonotype has more than one count but fewer than ten. This rearrangement joins TRBV6-5 to TRBJ1-2; D might be TRBD1 (6 bases). Deletions cut 2 bases from V and 1 base from J, with 20 bases between. The CDR3 loop spans 18 amino acids. CDR1 is MNHEY and CDR2 is SVGAGI in the germline V gene. CDR3 nucleotides: TGTGCCAGCAGTTACCGCAACAGGGTGGAAAGGAGTAACTATGGCTACACCTTC. It specifies CASSYRNRVERSNYGYTF.

The chain combines TRBV10-1 with TRBJ2-2, with D uncertain. V was pared by 5 bases and J by 7 bases, with 8 bases between. Germline lookup yields CDR1 WNHNN and CDR2 SYGVQD (reference sequence). The CDR3 length is 12 residues. CDR3 sequence: CASSKGYGELFF. In nucleotides, the CDR3 is TGCGCCAGCAGTAAGGGTTACGGGGAGCTGTTTTTT.

This clonotype was picked up a small number of times. The V and J genes are TRBV5-1 and TRBJ2-2; 7 bases fit TRBD1. Germline CDR1 reads SGHRS; CDR2 reads YFSETQ. V shed 0 bases, J shed 1 base, and the junction held 3 bases outside the gene matches. This CDR3 has 16 amino acids. CDR3 sequence (DNA): TGCGCCAGCAGCTTGGCAGGGGACAGGAACACCGGGGAGCTGTTTTTT. This sequence encodes CASSLAGDRNTGELFF.

The J gene is TRBJ2-7, the V gene TRBV18; D perhaps matches TRBD1 (5 bases). The CDR3 length is 14 residues. V was trimmed by 4 bases and J by 3 bases, leaving 13 bases between them. Germline V lookup: CDR1 KGHSH, CDR2 LQKENI. In DNA form, the CDR3 reads TGTGCCAGCTCACTTTCAGGGAATTTCTACGAGCAGTACTTC. It encodes CASSLSGNFYEQYF.

The V gene is TRBV5-8, the J gene TRBJ2-1; D not certain. Trimming cost V 0 bases and J 13 bases, with 14 bases left between them. This CDR3 is built from 13 residues. Germline assignment: CDR1 SGHTS and CDR2 YDEGEE. The CDR3 DNA reads TGTGCCAGCAGCTTGGGAGGCCTCTACCTCCAGTTCTTC. Its protein product is CASSLGGLYLQFF.

This clonotype was counted a few times. The V call is TRBV5-6, the J call TRBJ2-1, with TRBD2 matching 11 bases. V lost 5 bases, J lost 0 bases, and 7 bases stayed unmatched. The CDR3 contains 17 residues. Looked up from germline, CDR1 is SGHDT and CDR2 is YYEEEE. CDR3 in amino acids: CASSFSSGGSSYNEQFF. The CDR3, as DNA: TGTGCCAGCAGTTTTTCTAGCGGGGGGAGCTCCTACAATGAGCAGTTCTTC.

This clonotype was detected a few times. The V gene is TRBV20-1, the J gene TRBJ1-2; the D gene is possibly TRBD1 (5 bases). Per the germline V gene, CDR1 is DFQATT and CDR2 is SNEGSKA (reference sequence). This CDR3 has 12 amino acids. V gave up 2 bases and J gave up 6 bases, with 10 bases separating them. The DNA for the CDR3 is TGCAGTGCTAGAAGCCAGGGTGATGGCTACACCTTC. Translated: CSARSQGDGYTF.

This clonotype has more than one count but fewer than ten. The chain joins TRBV7-8 to TRBJ2-5; D possibly corresponds to TRBD2 (6 bases). Trimming shortened V by 5 bases and J by 3 bases, and 13 bases separated the two germline ends. In germline, CDR1 is SGHVS, CDR2 FQNEAQ. This CDR3 contains 14 residues. CDR3: CASSPTSIKETQYF. The CDR3 DNA reads as TGTGCCAGCAGCCCGACTAGTATCAAAGAGACCCAGTACTTC.

This clonotype was counted at least ten times. V is TRBV7-2 and J is TRBJ2-3, with D possibly matching TRBD2 (6 bases). V gave up 3 bases and J gave up 4 bases, with 11 bases separating them. CDR3 length equals 14 residues. CDR1 and CDR2 (germline): SGHTA, FQGNSA. This CDR3 is CASSFRTKPDTQYF. CDR3 sequence (DNA): TGTGCCAGCAGCTTCCGGACTAAGCCAGATACGCAGTATTTT.

This clonotype was counted a few times. V and J are TRBV11-1 and TRBJ2-1, with TRBD2 matching 15 bases. The CDR3 is 17 amino acids. Germline V gene sequence: CDR1 SGHAT, CDR2 FQDESV (reference sequence). V was pared by 8 bases and J by 7 bases, with 12 bases of the junction left unmatched. In DNA form, the CDR3 reads TGTGCCAGCTTTGGACTAGCGGGAGGGCCTGTGTTGAATGAGCAGTTCTTC. Encoded protein: CASFGLAGGPVLNEQFF.

This clonotype was recorded at least ten times. The rearrangement links TRBV12-3 or TRBV12-4 to TRBJ2-2, with TRBD2 matching 12 bases. The CDR3 totals 16 residues. J was trimmed by 7 bases and V by 3 bases; bases with no gene match: 6. The CDR3 loop is CASSFLAGGPYGELFF. Here the CDR3 DNA reads TGTGCCAGCAGTTTTCTAGCGGGAGGGCCATACGGGGAGCTGTTTTTT.

The table lists this clonotype with many counts. This chain uses TRBV12-3 or TRBV12-4 with TRBJ1-1; TRBD1 aligns across 7 bases. The CDR3 has 12 amino acids. Trimming cost V 4 bases and J 9 bases; bases outside gene matches: 5. Here the CDR3 reads CASSSGDRKAFF. CDR3 in DNA: TGTGCCAGCAGTTCCGGGGACAGAAAAGCTTTCTTT.

The chain carries TRBV30 and TRBJ1-6; 8 bases fit TRBD1. Trimming took 2 bases from V and 7 from J; bases not matched to a gene: 7. Germline V gives CDR1 GTSNPN, CDR2 SVGIG (reference sequence). The CDR3 spans 15 residues. CDR3 region: CAWSTNRGWNSPLHF. CDR3 DNA sequence: TGTGCCTGGAGTACAAACAGGGGGTGGAATTCACCCCTCCACTTT.

V gene TRBV5-6 combines with J gene TRBJ2-1; TRBD2 aligns across 12 bases. Unmatched junction bases numbered 5, after V lost 4 bases and J lost 0 bases. Germline CDR1 reads SGHDT; CDR2 reads YYEEEE. The CDR3 runs to 17 residues. CDR3 nucleotide sequence: TGTGCCAGCAGCCACCAGACTAGCGGGAGCTCCTACAATGAGCAGTTCTTC. It specifies CASSHQTSGSSYNEQFF.